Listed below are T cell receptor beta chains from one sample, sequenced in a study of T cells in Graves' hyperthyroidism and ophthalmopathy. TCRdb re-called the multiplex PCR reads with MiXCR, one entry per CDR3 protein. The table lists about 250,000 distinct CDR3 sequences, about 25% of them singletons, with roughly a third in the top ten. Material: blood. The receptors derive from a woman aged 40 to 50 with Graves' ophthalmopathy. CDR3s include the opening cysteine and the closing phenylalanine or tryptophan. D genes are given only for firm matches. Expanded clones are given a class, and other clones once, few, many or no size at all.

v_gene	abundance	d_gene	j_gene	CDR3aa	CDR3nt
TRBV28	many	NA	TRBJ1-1	CASSQVRNTEAFF	TGTGCCAGCAGCCAAGTAAGGAACACTGAAGCTTTCTTT
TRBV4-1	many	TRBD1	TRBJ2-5	CASSQVRGRETQYF	TGCGCCAGCAGCCAAGTTAGGGGGCGAGAGACCCAGTACTTC
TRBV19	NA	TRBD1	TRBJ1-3	CASFPGGVGNTIYF	TGTGCCAGCTTCCCAGGGGGCGTTGGAAACACCATATATTTT
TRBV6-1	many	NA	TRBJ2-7	CASSKHYEQYF	TGTGCCAGCAGTAAACACTACGAGCAGTACTTC
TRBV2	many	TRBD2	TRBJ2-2	CASSADSGSPGEAGELFF	TGTGCCAGCAGTGCCGATAGCGGGAGTCCCGGGGAAGCCGGGGAGCTGTTTTTT
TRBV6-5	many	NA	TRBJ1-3	CASTPDSGNTIYF	TGTGCCAGCACCCCGGACTCTGGAAACACCATATATTTT
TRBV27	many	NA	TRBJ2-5	CARPPGHQETQYF	TGTGCCAGGCCGCCGGGACATCAAGAGACCCAGTACTTC
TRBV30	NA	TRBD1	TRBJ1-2	CAWSVQGGYTF	TGTGCCTGGAGTGTACAGGGGGGCTACACCTTC
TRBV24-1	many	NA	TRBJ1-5	CATSDLLDRQHF	TGTGCCACCAGTGATTTGCTAGATCGCCAGCATTTT
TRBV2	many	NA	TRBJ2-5	CASRTGTETQYF	TGTGCCAGCAGAACAGGGACGGAGACCCAGTACTTC
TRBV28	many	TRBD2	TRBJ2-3	CASRLAGGITDTQYF	TGTGCCAGCAGACTAGCGGGAGGAATCACAGATACGCAGTATTTT
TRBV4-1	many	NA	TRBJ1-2	CASSQVTYGYTF	TGCGCCAGCAGCCAGGTCACTTATGGCTACACCTTC
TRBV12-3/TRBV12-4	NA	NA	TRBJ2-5	CASSSSGLAIKTQYF	NA
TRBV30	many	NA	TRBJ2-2	CAWSNQPRTGELFF	TGTGCCTGGAGTAACCAACCCCGCACCGGGGAGCTGTTTTTT
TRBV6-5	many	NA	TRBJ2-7	CASSYSPQGSYEQYF	TGTGCCAGCAGTTACTCGCCACAGGGAAGCTACGAGCAGTACTTC
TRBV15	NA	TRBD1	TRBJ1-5	CATSREGTENSNQPQHF	TGTGCCACCAGCAGAGAAGGGACAGAAAATAGCAATCAGCCCCAGCATTTT
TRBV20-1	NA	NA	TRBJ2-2	CSARDRQNTGELFF	TGCAGTGCTAGAGATCGACAGAACACCGGGGAGCTGTTTTTT
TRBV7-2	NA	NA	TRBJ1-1	CASSLVESAEAFF	TGTGCCAGCAGTCTAGTGGAATCGGCTGAAGCTTTCTTT
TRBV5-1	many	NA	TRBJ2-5	CASRKAGQETQYF	TGCGCGAGCCGGAAGGCAGGACAAGAGACCCAGTACTTC
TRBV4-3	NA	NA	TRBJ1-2	CASSQDSKTNYGYTF	TGCGCCAGCAGCCAAGATTCGAAGACAAACTATGGCTACACCTTC
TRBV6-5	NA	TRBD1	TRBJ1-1	CASSYRAGGEAFF	TGTGCCAGCAGTTACCGAGCAGGGGGAGAAGCTTTCTTT
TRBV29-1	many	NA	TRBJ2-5	CSADDGLQTQYF	TGCAGCGCTGACGACGGCTTGCAGACCCAGTACTTC
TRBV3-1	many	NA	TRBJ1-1	CASSHTGNTEAFF	TGTGCCAGCAGCCACACAGGGAACACTGAAGCTTTCTTT
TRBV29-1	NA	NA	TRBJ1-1	CSLKDGTGEAFF	TGCAGCCTTAAGGACGGGACGGGTGAAGCTTTCTTT
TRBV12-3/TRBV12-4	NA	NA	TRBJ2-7	CASSWGSPGLDEQYF	TGTGCCAGCAGTTGGGGCAGTCCGGGCCTCGACGAGCAGTACTTC
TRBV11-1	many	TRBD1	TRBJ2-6	CASSKSGTGGAGANVLTF	TGTGCCAGCAGCAAATCCGGGACAGGGGGCGCTGGGGCCAACGTCCTGACTTTC
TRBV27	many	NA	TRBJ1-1	CASSPGIWNTEAFF	TGTGCCAGCAGCCCCGGGATTTGGAACACTGAAGCTTTCTTT
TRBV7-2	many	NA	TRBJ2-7	CASSLGGRWERFDEQYF	TGTGCCAGCAGCTTAGGGGGGCGGTGGGAGAGGTTCGACGAGCAGTACTTC
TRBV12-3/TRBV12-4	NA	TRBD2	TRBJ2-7	CASSSGRSQTYEQYF	TGTGCCAGCAGCTCCGGGAGGAGCCAGACCTACGAGCAGTACTTC
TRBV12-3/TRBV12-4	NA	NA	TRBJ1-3	CASSLRLSRRSSGNTIYF	TGTGCCAGCAGTTTAAGGCTTAGTCGGCGGAGCTCTGGAAACACCATATATTTT
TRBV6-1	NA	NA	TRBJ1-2	CASGAGHGYTF	TGTGCCAGCGGGGCAGGTCATGGCTACACCTTC
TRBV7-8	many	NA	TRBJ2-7	CASSLQHEQYF	TGTGCCAGCAGCTTACAGCACGAGCAGTACTTC
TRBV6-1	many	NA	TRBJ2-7	CASSEIGPYEQYF	TGTGCCAGCAGTGAAATAGGGCCTTACGAGCAGTACTTC
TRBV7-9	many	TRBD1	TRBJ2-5	CASAFTGGSQETQYF	TGTGCCAGCGCCTTCACAGGGGGCTCCCAAGAGACCCAGTACTTC
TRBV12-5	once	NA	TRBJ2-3	CASGSSDREDTQYF	TGTGCTAGTGGTTCCTCCGACCGTGAAGATACGCAGTATTTT
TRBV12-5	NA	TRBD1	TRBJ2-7	CASGPWTGGEGEQYF	TGTGCTAGTGGTCCATGGACAGGGGGTGAGGGAGAGCAGTACTTC
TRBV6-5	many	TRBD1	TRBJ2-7	CASSNYGTGNYYEQYF	TGTGCCAGCAGCAACTACGGGACAGGCAACTACTACGAGCAGTACTTC
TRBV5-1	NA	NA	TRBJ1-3	CASSLDTSGNTIYF	TGCGCCAGCAGCTTGGACACCTCTGGAAACACCATATATTTT
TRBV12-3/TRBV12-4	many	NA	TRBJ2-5	CASSPRDGEAQYF	TGTGCCAGCAGTCCCAGGGACGGAGAGGCCCAGTACTTC
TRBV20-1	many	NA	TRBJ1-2	CSASDRNYGYTF	TGCAGTGCTAGTGACAGAAACTATGGCTACACCTTC
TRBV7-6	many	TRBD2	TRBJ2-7	CASSAGTREYEQYF	TGTGCCAGCAGCGCCGGGACTAGAGAGTACGAGCAGTACTTC
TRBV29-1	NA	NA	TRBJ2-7	CSVEIGVSDEQCF	TGCAGCGTTGAGATAGGGGTGTCCGACGAGCAGTGCTTC
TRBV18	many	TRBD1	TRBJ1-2	CASSPPGTGSHYGYTF	TGTGCCAGCTCACCCCCCGGGACAGGGTCCCACTATGGCTACACCTTC
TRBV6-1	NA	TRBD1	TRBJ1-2	CASRRQGGGYTF	TGTGCCAGCAGAAGACAGGGTGGAGGCTACACCTTC
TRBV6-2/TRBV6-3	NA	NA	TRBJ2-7	CASTTSLQRGRPSYEQYF	TGTGCCAGCACTACATCCCTGCAGAGGGGGAGACCCTCCTACGAGCAGTACTTC
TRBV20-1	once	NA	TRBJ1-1	CSASARSGLFGAFF	TGCAGTGCTAGCGCGCGGTCAGGGCTGTTTGGGGCTTTCTTT
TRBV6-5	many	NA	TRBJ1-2	CASSYSDSSGGYTF	TGTGCCAGCAGTTACTCGGACAGCTCTGGTGGCTACACCTTC
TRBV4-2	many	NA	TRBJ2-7	CASSQDLRPLEQYF	TGTGCCAGCAGCCAAGATCTTCGCCCCCTCGAGCAGTACTTC
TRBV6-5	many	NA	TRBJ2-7	CASSFPLGGGVYEQYF	TGTGCCAGCAGTTTTCCCCTAGGGGGAGGAGTGTACGAGCAGTACTTC
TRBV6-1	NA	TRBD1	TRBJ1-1	CASRKTGGGTEAFF	TGTGCCAGCAGGAAGACAGGGGGAGGCACTGAAGCTTTCTTT
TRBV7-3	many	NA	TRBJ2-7	CASSPEGNRRSYEQYF	TGTGCCAGCAGCCCCGAAGGGAACCGGCGTTCCTACGAGCAGTACTTC
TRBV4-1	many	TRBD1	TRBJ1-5	CASSQDPTGASNQPQHF	TGCGCCAGCAGCCAAGACCCGACAGGGGCTAGCAATCAGCCCCAGCATTTT
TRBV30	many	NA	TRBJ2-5	CAWSVVEETQYF	TGTGCCTGGAGTGTGGTGGAAGAGACCCAGTACTTC
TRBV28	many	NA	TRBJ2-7	CASSSPGYIHEQYF	TGTGCCAGCAGTTCGCCAGGTTATATCCACGAGCAGTACTTC
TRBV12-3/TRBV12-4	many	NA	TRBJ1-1	CATKRDGTEAFF	TGTGCCACTAAAAGGGACGGCACTGAAGCTTTCTTT
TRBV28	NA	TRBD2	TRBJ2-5	CASSPQREPGGLAGGRKTQYF	TGTGCCAGCAGTCCACAGAGGGAGCCGGGAGGGCTAGCGGGAGGTAGGAAGACCCAGTACTTC
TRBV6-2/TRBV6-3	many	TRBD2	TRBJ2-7	CASSYSTLAGYHEQYF	TGTGCCAGCAGTTACTCGACTCTAGCGGGATACCACGAGCAGTACTTC
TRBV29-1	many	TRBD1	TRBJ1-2	CSDDRDYGYTF	TGCAGCGACGACAGGGACTATGGCTACACCTTC
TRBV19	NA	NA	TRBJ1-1	CASSIMRNGEAFF	TGTGCCAGTAGTATAATGAGGAACGGTGAAGCTTTCTTT
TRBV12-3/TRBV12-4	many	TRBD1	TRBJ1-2	CASATLRDRGLADGYTF	TGTGCCAGCGCTACACTCCGGGACAGGGGGCTGGCGGACGGCTACACCTTC